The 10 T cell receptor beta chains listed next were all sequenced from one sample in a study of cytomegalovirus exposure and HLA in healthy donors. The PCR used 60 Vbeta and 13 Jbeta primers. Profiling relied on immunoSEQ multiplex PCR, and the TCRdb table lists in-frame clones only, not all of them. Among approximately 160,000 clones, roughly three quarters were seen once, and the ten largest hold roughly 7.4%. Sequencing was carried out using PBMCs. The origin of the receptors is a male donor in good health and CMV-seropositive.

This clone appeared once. The CDR3 nucleotides are TGTGCCAGCAGCCCAGCCGGGACAGGGTTACACGAGCAGTACTTC. It specifies CASSPAGTGLHEQYF. The V call is TRBV11-3, the J call TRBJ2-7, with TRBD1 matching over 9 bases. CDR1 SGHNT and CDR2 YENEEA come from the germline V gene. The CDR3 is made up of 15 amino acids. Unmatched junction bases numbered 10, after V lost 5 bases and J lost 5 bases.

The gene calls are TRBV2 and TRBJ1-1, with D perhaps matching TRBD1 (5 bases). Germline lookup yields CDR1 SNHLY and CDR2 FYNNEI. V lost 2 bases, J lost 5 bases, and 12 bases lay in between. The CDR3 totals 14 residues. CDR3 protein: CASSESGGGTEAFF. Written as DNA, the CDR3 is TGTGCCAGCAGTGAAAGTGGGGGAGGTACTGAAGCTTTCTTT. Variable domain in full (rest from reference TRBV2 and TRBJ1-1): EPEVTQTPSHQVTQMGQEVILRCVPISNHLYFYWYRQILGQKVEFLVSFYNNEISEKSEIFDDQFSVERPDGSNFTLKIRSTKLEDSAMYFCASSESGGGTEAFFGQGTRLTVV.

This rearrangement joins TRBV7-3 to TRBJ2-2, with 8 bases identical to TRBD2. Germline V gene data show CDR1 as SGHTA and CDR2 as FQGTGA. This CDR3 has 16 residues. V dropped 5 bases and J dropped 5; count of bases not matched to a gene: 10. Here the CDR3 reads CASSHTGTSTTGELFF. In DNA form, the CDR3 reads TGTGCCAGCAGCCACACCGGGACTAGTACGACCGGGGAGCTGTTTTTT.

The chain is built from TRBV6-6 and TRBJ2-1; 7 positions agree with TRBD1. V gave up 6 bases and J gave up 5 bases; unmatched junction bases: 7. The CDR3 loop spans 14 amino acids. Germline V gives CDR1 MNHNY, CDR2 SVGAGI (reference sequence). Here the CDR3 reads CASSPTGMDNEQFF. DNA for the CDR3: TGTGCCAGCAGCCCGACAGGGATGGACAATGAGCAGTTCTTC.

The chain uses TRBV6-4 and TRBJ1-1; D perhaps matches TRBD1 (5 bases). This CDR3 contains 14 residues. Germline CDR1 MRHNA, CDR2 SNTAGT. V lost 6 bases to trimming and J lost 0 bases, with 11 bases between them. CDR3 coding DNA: TGTGCCAGCAGACTGGACATCATGAACACTGAAGCTTTCTTT. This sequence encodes CASRLDIMNTEAFF.

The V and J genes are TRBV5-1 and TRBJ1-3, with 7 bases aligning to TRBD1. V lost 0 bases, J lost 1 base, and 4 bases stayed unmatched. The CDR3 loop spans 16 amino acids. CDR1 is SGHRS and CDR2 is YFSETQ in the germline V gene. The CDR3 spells CASSLGGGWSGNTIYF. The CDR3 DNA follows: TGCGCCAGCAGCTTGGGAGGGGGCTGGTCTGGAAACACCATATATTTT.

CDR3 nucleotides: TGTGCCAGCAGTTCTTCCGTTTGGAACACTGAAGCTTTCTTT. Translating it yields CASSSSVWNTEAFF. The chain links TRBV28 to TRBJ1-1; D is undetermined. The CDR3 is 14 amino acids. V lost 4 bases and J 1 base, leaving 10 bases between the germline ends. Germline CDR1 is MDHEN and CDR2 is SYDVKM.

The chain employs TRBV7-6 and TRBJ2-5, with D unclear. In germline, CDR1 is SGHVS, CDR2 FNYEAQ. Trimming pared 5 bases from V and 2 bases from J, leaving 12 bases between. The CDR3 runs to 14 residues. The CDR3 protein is CASSAARRQETQYF. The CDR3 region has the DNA TGTGCCAGCAGCGCGGCGCGCAGACAAGAGACCCAGTACTTC.

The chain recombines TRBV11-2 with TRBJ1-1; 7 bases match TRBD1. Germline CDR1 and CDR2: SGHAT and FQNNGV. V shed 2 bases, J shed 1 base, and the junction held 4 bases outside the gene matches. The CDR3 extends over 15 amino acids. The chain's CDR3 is CASSLFGTENTEAFF. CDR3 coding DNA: TGTGCCAGCAGCTTATTTGGGACAGAGAACACTGAAGCTTTCTTT.

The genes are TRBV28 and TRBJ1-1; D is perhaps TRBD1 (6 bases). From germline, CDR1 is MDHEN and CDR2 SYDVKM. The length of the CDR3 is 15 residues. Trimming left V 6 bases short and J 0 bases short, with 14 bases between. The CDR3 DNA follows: TGTGCCAGCAGCACTCCACAGGGTTTGAACACTGAAGCTTTCTTT. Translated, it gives CASSTPQGLNTEAFF.